This T cell receptor (beta chain) came from a study of CD8+ T cells in alopecia areata. In the case of this clone: Its antigen remains unknown. Other DNA sequences in this sample translate to the same CDR3.

Study results and caveats: An increase in clonality over normal scalp was evident in lesional scalp, especially alopecia totalis/universalis.

After isolation, RNA underwent reverse transcription to generate cDNA as the sequencing template. Libraries were prepared by immunoSEQ multiplex PCR; TCRdb keeps only in-frame clonotypes and omits some of them. The profile shows 200,000 to 250,000 clones, approximately 47% of them singletons. The CDR3 contains 14 residues. V lost 0 bases and J 6 bases, leaving 9 bases between the germline ends. CDR1 SEHNR and CDR2 FQNEAQ come from the germline V gene (reference sequence). Indicated treatment: oral pan-JAK inhibitor, 5-10 mg twice daily. Sequencing used CD4+ T cells sorted from blood, obtained at approximately week 36, from a patient treated with tofacitinib. The chain carries TRBV7-9 and TRBJ2-1; D gene uncertain. The receptor was isolated from a human donor with alopecia areata. CDR3 region: CASSLAVVGNEQFF. CDR3 sequence (DNA): TGTGCCAGCAGCTTAGCGGTGGTAGGCAATGAGCAGTTCTTC.